This T cell receptor (beta chain) was recovered during a study of shared clonotypes between healthy human individuals. Study as a whole: Donor composition was a couple of women and a few men, aged 18 to 49. Each donor's CD4 naive and CD4 memory cells filled three plates apiece, CD8 naive two, and CD8 memory one.

Notes on the study in general: Across a handful of donors, naive CD4 shared roughly 5%, naive CD8 more than 3%, memory CD4 roughly 2.4%, memory CD8 approximately 0.4%. Apart from blood, nothing was sampled; tissue repertoires likely differ.

CD45RO-negative cells were positively selected for CCR7, leaving out terminally differentiated effector memory CD45RA+ cells. With respect to this clone: Its specificity is unknown.

Clones were read by immunoSEQ multiplex PCR, and TCRdb kept only the in-frame ones, dropping some. Of around 600,000 clones in the sample, 85% to 95% were seen once. The receptor was derived from a woman aged 25 to 39 in good health. Sequenced material: naive CD8+ T cells sorted from blood.

CDR3 amino acids: CASSPRDSKAFF. The DNA for the CDR3 is TGTGCCAGCAGCCCCCGGGACAGTAAAGCTTTCTTT. V is TRBV13 and J is TRBJ1-1; 7 nucleotides line up with TRBD1. The CDR3 length is 12 residues. CDR1 is PRHDT and CDR2 is FYEKMQ in the germline V gene (reference sequence). Trimming cost V 5 bases and J 9 bases; bases outside gene matches: 6.